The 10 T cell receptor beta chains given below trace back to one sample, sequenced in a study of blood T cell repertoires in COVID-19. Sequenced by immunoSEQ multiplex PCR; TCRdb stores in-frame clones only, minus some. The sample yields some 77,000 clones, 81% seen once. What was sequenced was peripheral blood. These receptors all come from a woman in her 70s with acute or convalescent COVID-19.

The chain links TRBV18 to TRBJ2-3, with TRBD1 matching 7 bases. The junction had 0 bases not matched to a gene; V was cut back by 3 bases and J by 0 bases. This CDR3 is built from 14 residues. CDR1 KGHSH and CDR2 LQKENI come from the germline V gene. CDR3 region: CASSPDRSTDTQYF. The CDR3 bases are TGTGCCAGCTCACCGGACAGGAGCACAGATACGCAGTATTTT.

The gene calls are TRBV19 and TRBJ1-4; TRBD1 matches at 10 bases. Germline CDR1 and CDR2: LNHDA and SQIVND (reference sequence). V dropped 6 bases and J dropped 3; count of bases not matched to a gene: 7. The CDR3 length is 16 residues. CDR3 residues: CASSRDRGLSNEKLFF. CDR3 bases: TGTGCCAGTAGCCGAGACAGGGGGCTATCTAATGAAAAACTGTTTTTT.

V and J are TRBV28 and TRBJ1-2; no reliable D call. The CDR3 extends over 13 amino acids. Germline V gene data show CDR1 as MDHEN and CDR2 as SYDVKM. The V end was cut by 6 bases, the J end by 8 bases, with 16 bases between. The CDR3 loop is CASRATLPGGYTF. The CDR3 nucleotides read TGTGCCAGCAGGGCCACTCTCCCGGGGGGCTACACCTTC.

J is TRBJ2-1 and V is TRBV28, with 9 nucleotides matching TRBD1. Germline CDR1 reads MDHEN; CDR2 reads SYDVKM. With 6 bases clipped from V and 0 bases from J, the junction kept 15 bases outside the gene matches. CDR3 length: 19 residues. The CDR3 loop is CASRSQGQGVSGSYNEQFF. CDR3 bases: TGTGCCAGCAGGTCCCAGGGACAGGGAGTATCCGGCTCCTACAATGAGCAGTTCTTC.

Here the CDR3 DNA reads TGTGCCAGTAGTAGGAGACAGGTCTACGAGCAGTACTTC. It encodes CASSRRQVYEQYF. This chain uses TRBV19 with TRBJ2-7, with D maybe TRBD1 (6 bases). The CDR3 is 13 residues long. In germline, CDR1 is LNHDA, CDR2 SQIVND (reference sequence). V lost 4 bases to trimming and J lost 3 bases, with 10 bases between them.

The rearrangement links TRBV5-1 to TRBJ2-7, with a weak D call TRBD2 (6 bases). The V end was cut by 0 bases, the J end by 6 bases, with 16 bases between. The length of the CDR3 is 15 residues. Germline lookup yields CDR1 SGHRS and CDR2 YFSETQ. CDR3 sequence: CASSLDNGGAAEQYF. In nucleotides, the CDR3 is TGCGCCAGCAGCTTGGATAACGGAGGGGCCGCCGAGCAGTACTTC.

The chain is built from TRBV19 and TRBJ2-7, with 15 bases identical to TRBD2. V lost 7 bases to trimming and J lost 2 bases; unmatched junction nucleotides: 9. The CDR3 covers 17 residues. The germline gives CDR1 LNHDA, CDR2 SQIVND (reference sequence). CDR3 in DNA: TGTGCCAGTAATGGAAGGACTAGCGGGAGGGCCGCCTACGAGCAGTACTTC. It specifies CASNGRTSGRAAYEQYF.

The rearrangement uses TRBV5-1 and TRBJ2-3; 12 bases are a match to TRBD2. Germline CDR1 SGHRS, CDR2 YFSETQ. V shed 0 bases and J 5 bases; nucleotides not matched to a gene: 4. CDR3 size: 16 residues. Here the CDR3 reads CASSLALAGGVDTQYF. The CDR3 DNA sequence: TGCGCCAGCAGCTTGGCGCTAGCGGGAGGGGTAGATACGCAGTATTTT.

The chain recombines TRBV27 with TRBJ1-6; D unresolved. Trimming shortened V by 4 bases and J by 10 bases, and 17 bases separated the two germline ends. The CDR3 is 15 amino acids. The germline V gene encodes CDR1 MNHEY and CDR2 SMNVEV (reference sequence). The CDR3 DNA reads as TGTGCCAGCAGTTCAAGGGAGGCGGTAGGATCACCCCTCCACTTT. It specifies CASSSREAVGSPLHF.

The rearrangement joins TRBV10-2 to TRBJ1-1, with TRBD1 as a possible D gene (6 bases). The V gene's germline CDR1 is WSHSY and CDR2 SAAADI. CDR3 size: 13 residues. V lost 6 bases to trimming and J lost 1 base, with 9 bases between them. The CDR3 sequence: CASRDRQNTEAFF. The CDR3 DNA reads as TGCGCCAGCAGGGACAGACAGAACACTGAAGCTTTCTTT.